These 14 T cell receptor beta chains came from one sample sequenced in a study of blood T cells in healthy people across ages. Primed by a sample-barcoded 5' primer and a J-beta primer mix, a second PCR proceeded for 7 to 11 cycles. TCRdb reprocessed the 5' RACE reads with MiXCR, giving one entry per CDR3 protein. Of some 1.6 million distinct CDR3 sequences in the sample, approximately 32% are singletons; the top ten hold 11%. The sequencing sample was made of blood. The receptors were gathered from a woman in her twenties or thirties in good health.

The genes are TRBV9 and TRBJ2-5, with D possibly being TRBD2 (5 bases). With 3 bases removed from V and 1 base from J, the gap between germline ends came to 10 bases. CDR3 size: 14 residues. Germline CDR1 SGDLS, CDR2 YYNGEE. DNA for the CDR3: TGTGCCAGCAGCGATAGCGCGGGCCAAGAGACCCAGTACTTC. Translation gives CASSDSAGQETQYF.

The chain employs TRBV12-3 or TRBV12-4 and TRBJ2-1; D gene ambiguous. The CDR3 contains 15 residues. Trimming left V 2 bases short and J 0 bases short, with 8 bases between. For the CDR3, the DNA is TGTGCCAGCAGTTTATGGCAGAGCTCCTACAATGAGCAGTTCTTC. Amino acid sequence: CASSLWQSSYNEQFF.

The DNA of the CDR3 is TGCGCCAGCACCTCAGATACTAGCGGGGAGTCCTACGAGCAGTTCTTC. This translates into CASTSDTSGESYEQFF. The genes are TRBV5-1 and TRBJ2-1, with 10 positions matching TRBD2. The length of the CDR3 is 16 residues. Germline V gives CDR1 SGHRS, CDR2 YFSETQ. Trimming at V came to 6 bases and at J to 10 bases, leaving 16 bases not matched to a gene. Full variable domain (outside the CDR3, taken from reference TRBV5-1 and TRBJ2-1): KAGVTQTPRYLIKTRGQQVTLSCSPISGHRSVSWYQQTPGQGLQFLFEYFSETQRNKGNFPGRFSGRQFSNSRSEMNVSTLELGDSALYLCASTSDTSGESYEQFFGPGTRLTVL.

This clonotype turned up a few times. The junction differs from germline at one of its ends, possibly a read error. The chain is built from TRBV11-2 and TRBJ2-3; D perhaps matches TRBD2 (6 bases). The CDR3 has 13 residues. Per germline, CDR1 SGHAT and CDR2 FQNNGV. CDR3 residues: CASSSTRGDTQYF. As DNA, the CDR3 is TGTGCCAGCAGCTCCACTCGCGGGGATACACAGTATTTT.

This clonotype was counted between two and nine times. The chain carries TRBV3-1 and TRBJ2-1, with 9 bases matching TRBD2. Unmatched junction bases numbered 7, after V lost 3 bases and J lost 7 bases. The CDR3 has 15 residues. Germline V gene lookup returns CDR1 LGHDT and CDR2 YNNKEL (reference sequence). CDR3 nucleotides: TGTGCCAGCAGCCACTCTAGCGGGACGGGGAATGAGCAGTTCTTC. Translated, it gives CASSHSSGTGNEQFF.

This chain connects TRBV4-2 to TRBJ2-7; D is perhaps TRBD1 (6 bases). The germline V gene has CDR1 LGHNA and CDR2 YNFKEQ. V shed 3 bases and J shed 6 bases, with 9 bases lying between them. CDR3 size: 12 residues. Here the CDR3 reads CASSQWGLEQYF. Here the CDR3 DNA reads TGTGCCAGCAGCCAGTGGGGGCTCGAGCAGTACTTC.

This clonotype was picked up a small number of times. The genes are TRBV9 and TRBJ2-1; 8 bases align to TRBD2. There are 15 residues in the CDR3. After removal of 0 bases from V and 9 bases from J, the junction contained 8 bases not matched to a gene. The germline V gene encodes CDR1 SGDLS and CDR2 YYNGEE. The CDR3 sequence: CASSVGAGLVGEQFF. The DNA for the CDR3 is TGTGCCAGCAGCGTAGGAGCGGGACTAGTTGGTGAGCAGTTCTTC.

This clonotype was observed at least ten times. The V gene is TRBV20-1, the J gene TRBJ2-7, with 7 bases lining up with TRBD2. V lost 0 bases and J lost 1; bases outside the gene matches: 15. This CDR3 has 18 residues. Germline V gene lookup returns CDR1 DFQATT and CDR2 SNEGSKA (reference sequence). CDR3 coding DNA: TGCAGTGCTAGAGATCGATGGCTAGCGGACCCATCTTCCTACGAGCAGTACTTC. Translated: CSARDRWLADPSSYEQYF.

This clonotype was found a few times. For the CDR3, the DNA is TGTGCCAGCAGCTTAGAAACCCTCATTGAGACCCAGTACTTC. It is translated as CASSLETLIETQYF. The chain links TRBV7-9 to TRBJ2-5; D remains ambiguous. CDR1 and CDR2 from the germline V gene are SEHNR and FQNEAQ (reference sequence). V shed 1 base and J shed 5 bases, with 11 bases lying between them. The CDR3 runs to 14 residues.

V and J are TRBV2 and TRBJ2-5, with 15 nucleotides matching TRBD2. Trimming at V came to 3 bases and at J to 2 bases, leaving 4 bases not matched to a gene. Germline CDR1 SNHLY, CDR2 FYNNEI. The CDR3 length is 17 residues. In DNA form, the CDR3 reads TGTGCCAGCAGTGAGGGGACTAGCGGGGGGCTACAAGAGACCCAGTACTTC. It codes for CASSEGTSGGLQETQYF.

The chain couples TRBV10-2 to TRBJ2-1, with 8 nucleotides matching TRBD2. V lost 4 bases and J lost 7; bases outside the gene matches: 6. Germline V CDR1 and CDR2: WSHSY, SAAADI. The CDR3 is 14 amino acids. The DNA for the CDR3 is TGCGCCAGCAGTGTGGTCGGGGGGGGAAATGAGCAGTTCTTC. Its protein is CASSVVGGGNEQFF.

A few counts support this clonotype. The rearrangement uses TRBV6-6 and TRBJ2-3; 7 nucleotides align to TRBD1. With 5 bases clipped from V and 2 bases from J, the junction kept 7 bases outside the gene matches. The CDR3 extends over 15 amino acids. The germline V gene has CDR1 MNHNY and CDR2 SVGAGI (reference sequence). The CDR3, as DNA: TGTGCCAGCAGTAGAGACAGGGCCCCCACAGATACGCAGTATTTT. Its translation is CASSRDRAPTDTQYF.

The rearrangement links TRBV7-2 to TRBJ2-7, with TRBD2 matching over 11 bases. CDR1 and CDR2 from the germline V gene are SGHTA and FQGNSA. V shed 5 bases, J shed 6 bases, and the junction held 9 bases outside the gene matches. This CDR3 is built from 15 residues. The CDR3 DNA is TGTGCCAGCAGCGCCTCGACTAGCGGGGTTTGCGAGCAGTACTTC. Protein: CASSASTSGVCEQYF. The entire variable domain, with the rest obtained from reference TRBV7-2 and TRBJ2-7, is as follows: GAGVSQSPSNKVTEKGKDVELRCDPISGHTALYWYRQSLGQGLEFLIYFQGNSAPDKSGLPSDRFSAERTGGSVSTLTIQRTQQEDSAVYLCASSASTSGVCEQYFGPGTRLTVT.

The V gene is TRBV28, the J gene TRBJ2-1; D tentatively reads TRBD1 or TRBD2 (5 bases each). The CDR3 is 17 residues long. Germline CDR1 reads MDHEN; CDR2 reads SYDVKM. Trimming cost V 5 bases and J 2 bases, with 19 bases left between them. This chain's CDR3 is CASSLIGASRTYNEQFF. The CDR3 DNA sequence: TGTGCCAGCAGTCTAATCGGGGCTAGCAGGACCTACAATGAGCAGTTCTTC. The entire variable domain, with the rest obtained from reference TRBV28 and TRBJ2-1, is as follows: DVKVTQSSRYLVKRTGEKVFLECVQDMDHENMFWYRQDPGLGLRLIYFSYDVKMKEKGDIPEGYSVSREKKERFSLILESASTNQTSMYLCASSLIGASRTYNEQFFGPGTRLTVL.